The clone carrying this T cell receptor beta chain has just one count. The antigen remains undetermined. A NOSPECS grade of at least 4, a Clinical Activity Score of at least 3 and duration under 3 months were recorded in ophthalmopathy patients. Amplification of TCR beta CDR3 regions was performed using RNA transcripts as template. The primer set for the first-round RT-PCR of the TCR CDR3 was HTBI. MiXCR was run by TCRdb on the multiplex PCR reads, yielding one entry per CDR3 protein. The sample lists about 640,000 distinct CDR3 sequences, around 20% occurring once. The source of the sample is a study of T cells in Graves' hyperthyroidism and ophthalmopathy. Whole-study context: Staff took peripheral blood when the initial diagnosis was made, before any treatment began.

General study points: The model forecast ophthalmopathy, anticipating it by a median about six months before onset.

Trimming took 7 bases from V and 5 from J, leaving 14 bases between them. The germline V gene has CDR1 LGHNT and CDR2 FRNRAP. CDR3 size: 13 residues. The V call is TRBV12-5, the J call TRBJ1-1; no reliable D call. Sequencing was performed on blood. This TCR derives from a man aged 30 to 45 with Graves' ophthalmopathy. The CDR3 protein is CASAEGGRTEAFF. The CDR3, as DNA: TGTGCTAGTGCCGAAGGAGGGCGAACTGAAGCTTTCTTT.